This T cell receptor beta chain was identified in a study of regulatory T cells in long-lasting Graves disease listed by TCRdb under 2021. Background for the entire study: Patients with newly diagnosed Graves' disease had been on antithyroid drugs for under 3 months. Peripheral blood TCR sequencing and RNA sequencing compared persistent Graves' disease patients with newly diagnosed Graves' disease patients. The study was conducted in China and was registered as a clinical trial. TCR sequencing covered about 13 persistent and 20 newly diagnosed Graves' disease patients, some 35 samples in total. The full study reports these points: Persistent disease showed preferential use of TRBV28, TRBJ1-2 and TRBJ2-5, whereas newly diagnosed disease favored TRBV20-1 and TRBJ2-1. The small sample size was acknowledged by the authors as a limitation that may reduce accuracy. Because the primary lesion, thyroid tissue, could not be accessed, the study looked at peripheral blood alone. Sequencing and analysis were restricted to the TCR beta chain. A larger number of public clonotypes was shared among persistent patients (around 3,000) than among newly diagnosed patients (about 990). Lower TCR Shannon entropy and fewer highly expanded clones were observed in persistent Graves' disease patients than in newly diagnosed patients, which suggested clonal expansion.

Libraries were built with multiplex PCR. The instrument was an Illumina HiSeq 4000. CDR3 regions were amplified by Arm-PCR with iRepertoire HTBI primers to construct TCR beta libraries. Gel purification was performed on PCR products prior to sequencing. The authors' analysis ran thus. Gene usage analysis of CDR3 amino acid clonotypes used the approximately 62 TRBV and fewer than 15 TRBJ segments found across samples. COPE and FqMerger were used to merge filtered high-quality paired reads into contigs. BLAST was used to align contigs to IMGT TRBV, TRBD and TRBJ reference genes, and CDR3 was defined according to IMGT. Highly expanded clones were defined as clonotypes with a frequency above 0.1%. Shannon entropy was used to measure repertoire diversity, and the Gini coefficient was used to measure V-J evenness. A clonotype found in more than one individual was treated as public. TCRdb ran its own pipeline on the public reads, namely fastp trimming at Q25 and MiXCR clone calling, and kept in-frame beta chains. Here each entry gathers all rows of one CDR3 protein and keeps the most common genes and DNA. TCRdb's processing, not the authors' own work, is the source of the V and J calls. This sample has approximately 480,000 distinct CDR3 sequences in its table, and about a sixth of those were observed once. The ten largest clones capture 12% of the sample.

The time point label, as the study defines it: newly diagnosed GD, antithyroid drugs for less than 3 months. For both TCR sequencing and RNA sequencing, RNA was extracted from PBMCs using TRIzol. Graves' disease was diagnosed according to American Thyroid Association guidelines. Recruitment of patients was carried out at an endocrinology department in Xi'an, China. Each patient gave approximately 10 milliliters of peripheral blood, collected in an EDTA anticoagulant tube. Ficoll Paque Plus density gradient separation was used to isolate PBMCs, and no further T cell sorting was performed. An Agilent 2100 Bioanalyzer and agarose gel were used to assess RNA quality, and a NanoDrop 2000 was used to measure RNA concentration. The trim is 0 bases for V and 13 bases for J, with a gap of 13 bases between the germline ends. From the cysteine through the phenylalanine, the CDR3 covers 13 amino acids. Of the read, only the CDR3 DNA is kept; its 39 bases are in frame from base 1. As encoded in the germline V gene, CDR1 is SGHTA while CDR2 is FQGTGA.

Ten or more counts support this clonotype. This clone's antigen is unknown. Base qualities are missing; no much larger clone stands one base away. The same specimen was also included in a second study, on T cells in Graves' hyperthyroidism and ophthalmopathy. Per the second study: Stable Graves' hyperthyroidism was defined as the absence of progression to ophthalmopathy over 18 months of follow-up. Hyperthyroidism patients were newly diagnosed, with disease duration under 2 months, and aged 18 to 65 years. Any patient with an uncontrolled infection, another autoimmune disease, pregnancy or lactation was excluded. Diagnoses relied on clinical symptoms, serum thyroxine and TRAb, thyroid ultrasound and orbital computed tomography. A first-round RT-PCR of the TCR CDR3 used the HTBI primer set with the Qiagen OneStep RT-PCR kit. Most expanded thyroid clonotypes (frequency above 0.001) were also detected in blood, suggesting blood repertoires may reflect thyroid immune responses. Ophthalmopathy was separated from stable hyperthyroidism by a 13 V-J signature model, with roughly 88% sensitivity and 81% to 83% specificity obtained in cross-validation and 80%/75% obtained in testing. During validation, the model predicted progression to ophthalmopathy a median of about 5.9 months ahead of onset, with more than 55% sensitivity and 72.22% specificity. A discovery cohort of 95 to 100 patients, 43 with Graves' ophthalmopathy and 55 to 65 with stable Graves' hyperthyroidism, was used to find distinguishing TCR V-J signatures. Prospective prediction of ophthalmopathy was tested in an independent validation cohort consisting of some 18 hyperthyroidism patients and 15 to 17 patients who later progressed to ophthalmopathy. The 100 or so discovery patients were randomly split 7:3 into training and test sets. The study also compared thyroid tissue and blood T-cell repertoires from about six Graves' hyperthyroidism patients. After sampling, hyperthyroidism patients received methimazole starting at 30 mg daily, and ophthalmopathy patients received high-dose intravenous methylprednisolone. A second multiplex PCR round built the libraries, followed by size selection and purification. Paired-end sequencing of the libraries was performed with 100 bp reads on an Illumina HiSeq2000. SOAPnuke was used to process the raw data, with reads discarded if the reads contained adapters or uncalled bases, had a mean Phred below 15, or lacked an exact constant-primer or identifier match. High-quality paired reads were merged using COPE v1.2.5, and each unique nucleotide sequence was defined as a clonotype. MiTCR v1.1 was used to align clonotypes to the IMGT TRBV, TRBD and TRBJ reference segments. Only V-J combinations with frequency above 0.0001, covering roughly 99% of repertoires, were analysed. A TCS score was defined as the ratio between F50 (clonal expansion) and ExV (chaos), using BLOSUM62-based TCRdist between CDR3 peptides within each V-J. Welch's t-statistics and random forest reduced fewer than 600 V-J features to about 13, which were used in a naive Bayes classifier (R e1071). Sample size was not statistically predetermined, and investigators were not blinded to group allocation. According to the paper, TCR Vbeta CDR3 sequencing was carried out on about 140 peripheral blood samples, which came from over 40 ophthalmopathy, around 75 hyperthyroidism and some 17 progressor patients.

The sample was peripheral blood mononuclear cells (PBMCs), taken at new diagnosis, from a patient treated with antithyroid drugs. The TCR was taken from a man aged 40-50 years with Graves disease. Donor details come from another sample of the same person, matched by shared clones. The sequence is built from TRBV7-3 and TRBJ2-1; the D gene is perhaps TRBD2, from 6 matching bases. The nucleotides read TGTGCCAGCAGCTTAACCGGGAGCTTAGACCAGTTCTTC. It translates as CASSLTGSLDQFF.